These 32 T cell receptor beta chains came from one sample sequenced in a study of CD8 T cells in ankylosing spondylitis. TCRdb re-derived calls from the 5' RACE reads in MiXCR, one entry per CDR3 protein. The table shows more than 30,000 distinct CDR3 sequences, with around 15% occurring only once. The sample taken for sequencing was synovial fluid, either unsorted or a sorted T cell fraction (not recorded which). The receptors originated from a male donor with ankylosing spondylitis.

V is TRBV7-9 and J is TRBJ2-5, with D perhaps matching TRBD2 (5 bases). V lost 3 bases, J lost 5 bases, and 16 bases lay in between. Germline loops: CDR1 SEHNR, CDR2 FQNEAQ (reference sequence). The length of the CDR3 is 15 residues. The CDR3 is CASSLGAIPEETQYF. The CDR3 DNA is TGTGCCAGCAGCTTGGGAGCGATCCCCGAGGAGACCCAGTACTTC.

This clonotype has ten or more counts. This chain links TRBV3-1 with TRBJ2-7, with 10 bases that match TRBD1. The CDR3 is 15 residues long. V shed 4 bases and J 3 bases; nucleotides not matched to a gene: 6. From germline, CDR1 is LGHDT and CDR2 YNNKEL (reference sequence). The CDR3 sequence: CASSRADRGSYEQYF. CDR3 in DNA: TGTGCCAGCAGCCGGGCGGACAGGGGGAGCTACGAGCAGTACTTC.

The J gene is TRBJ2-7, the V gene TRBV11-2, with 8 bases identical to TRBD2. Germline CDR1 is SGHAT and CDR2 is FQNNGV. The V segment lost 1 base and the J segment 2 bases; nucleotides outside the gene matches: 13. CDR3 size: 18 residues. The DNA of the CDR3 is TGTGCCAGCAGCTTAGTAGGAGATAGCGGGACCGTTCCCTACGAGCAGTACTTC. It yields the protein CASSLVGDSGTVPYEQYF.

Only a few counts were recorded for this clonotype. CDR3 residues: CASTTGFRNSPLHF. The CDR3 DNA follows: TGCGCCAGCACCACAGGGTTCCGGAATTCACCCCTCCACTTT. The chain combines TRBV10-2 with TRBJ1-6; a possible D gene is TRBD1 (6 bases). The V end lost 7 bases, the J end lost 7 bases, and 14 bases lay between the germline ends. The V gene's germline CDR1 is WSHSY and CDR2 SAAADI. The CDR3 is 14 amino acids.

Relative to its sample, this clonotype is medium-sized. Written as DNA, the CDR3 is TGTGCCACCAGTGAGGGCAGGGCAAATGGCTACACCTTC. Residues: CATSEGRANGYTF. The chain links TRBV24-1 to TRBJ1-2; D is possibly TRBD1 (5 bases). This CDR3 spans 13 amino acids. Germline lookup yields CDR1 KGHDR and CDR2 SFDVKD. Trimming pared 4 bases from V and 6 bases from J, leaving 11 bases between.

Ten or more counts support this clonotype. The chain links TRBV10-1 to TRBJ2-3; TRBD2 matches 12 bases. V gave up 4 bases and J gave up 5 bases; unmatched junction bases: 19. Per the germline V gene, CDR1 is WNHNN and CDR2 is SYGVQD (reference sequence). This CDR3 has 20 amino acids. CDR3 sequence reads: CASSGGLTGTGGLAGDTQYF. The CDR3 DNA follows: TGCGCCAGCAGTGGTGGCCTAACGGGAACAGGGGGACTAGCGGGAGATACGCAGTATTTT.

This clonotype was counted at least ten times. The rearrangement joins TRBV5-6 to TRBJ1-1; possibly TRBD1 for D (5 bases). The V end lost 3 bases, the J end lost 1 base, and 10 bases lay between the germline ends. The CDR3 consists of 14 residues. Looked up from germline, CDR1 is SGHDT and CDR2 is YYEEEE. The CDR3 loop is CASSWDWTNTEAFF. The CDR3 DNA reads TGTGCCAGCAGCTGGGACTGGACGAACACTGAAGCTTTCTTT.

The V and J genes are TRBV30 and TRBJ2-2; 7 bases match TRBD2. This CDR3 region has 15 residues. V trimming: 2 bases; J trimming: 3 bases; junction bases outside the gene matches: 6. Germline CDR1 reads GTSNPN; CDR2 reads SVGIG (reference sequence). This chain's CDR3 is CAWSLGGRDTGELFF. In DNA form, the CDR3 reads TGTGCCTGGAGTTTGGGTGGGAGGGACACCGGGGAGCTGTTTTTT.

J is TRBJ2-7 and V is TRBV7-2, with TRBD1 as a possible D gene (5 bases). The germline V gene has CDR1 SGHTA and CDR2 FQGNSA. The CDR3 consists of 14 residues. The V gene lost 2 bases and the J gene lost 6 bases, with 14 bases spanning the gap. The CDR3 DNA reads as TGTGCCAGCAGCTTAACAGGACGGTCCCGCGAGCAGTACTTC. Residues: CASSLTGRSREQYF. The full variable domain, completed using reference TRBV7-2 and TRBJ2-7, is GAGVSQSPSNKVTEKGKDVELRCDPISGHTALYWYRQSLGQGLEFLIYFQGNSAPDKSGLPSDRFSAERTGGSVSTLTIQRTQQEDSAVYLCASSLTGRSREQYFGPGTRLTVT.

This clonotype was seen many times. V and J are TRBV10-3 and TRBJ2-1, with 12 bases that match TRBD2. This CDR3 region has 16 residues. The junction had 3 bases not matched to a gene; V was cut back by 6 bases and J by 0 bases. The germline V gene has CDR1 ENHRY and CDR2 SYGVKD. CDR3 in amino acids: CAIRGTSGSSYNEQFF. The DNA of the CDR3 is TGTGCCATCAGAGGGACTAGCGGGTCCTCCTACAATGAGCAGTTCTTC.

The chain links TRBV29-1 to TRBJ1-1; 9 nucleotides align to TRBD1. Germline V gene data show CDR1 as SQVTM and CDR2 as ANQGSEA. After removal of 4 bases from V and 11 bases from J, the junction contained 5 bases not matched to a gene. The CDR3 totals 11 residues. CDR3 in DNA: TGCAGCGTTGGGACAGGGGTGATTGCTTTCTTT. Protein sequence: CSVGTGVIAFF.

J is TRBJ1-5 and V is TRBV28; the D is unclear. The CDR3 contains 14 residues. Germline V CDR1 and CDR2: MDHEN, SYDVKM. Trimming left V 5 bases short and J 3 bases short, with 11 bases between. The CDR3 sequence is CASSHGRINQPQHF. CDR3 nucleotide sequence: TGTGCCAGCAGTCACGGACGGATCAATCAGCCCCAGCATTTT.

The CDR3 DNA follows: TGTGCCAGCAGGGGCACAGGGAGCAGCTACGAGCAGTACTTC. Translation gives CASRGTGSSYEQYF. The chain is built from TRBV6-1 and TRBJ2-7; weak D call: TRBD1 (6 bases). The CDR3 is made up of 14 amino acids. Germline V gene sequence: CDR1 MNHNS, CDR2 SASEGT. The V and J ends lost 6 bases and 3 bases respectively, with 15 bases between them.

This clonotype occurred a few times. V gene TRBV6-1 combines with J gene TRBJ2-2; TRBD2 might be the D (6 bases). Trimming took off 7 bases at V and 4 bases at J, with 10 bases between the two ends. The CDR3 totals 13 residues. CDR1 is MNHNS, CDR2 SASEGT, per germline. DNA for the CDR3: TGTGCCAGCACCCTCGGGGGCACCGGGGAGCTGTTTTTT. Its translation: CASTLGGTGELFF.

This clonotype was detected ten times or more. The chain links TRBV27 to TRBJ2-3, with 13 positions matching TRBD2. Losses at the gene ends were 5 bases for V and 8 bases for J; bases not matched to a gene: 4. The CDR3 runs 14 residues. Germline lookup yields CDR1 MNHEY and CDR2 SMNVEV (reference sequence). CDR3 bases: TGTGCCAGCAGTCCTCGACTAGCGGGGGGTACGCAGTATTTT. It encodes CASSPRLAGGTQYF.

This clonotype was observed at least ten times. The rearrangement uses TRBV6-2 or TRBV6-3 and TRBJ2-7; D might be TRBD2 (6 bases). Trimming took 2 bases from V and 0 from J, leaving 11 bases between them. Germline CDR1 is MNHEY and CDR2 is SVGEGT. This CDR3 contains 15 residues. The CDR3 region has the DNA TGTGCCAGCAGTTACGCTTCTAGCGTCTCCTACGAGCAGTACTTC. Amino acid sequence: CASSYASSVSYEQYF.

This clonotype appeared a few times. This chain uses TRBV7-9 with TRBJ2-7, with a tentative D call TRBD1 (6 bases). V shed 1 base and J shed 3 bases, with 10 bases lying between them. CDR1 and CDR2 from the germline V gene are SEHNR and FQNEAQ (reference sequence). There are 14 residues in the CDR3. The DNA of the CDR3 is TGTGCCAGCAGCTTAGGAGGACAGCGCTACGAGCAGTACTTC. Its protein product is CASSLGGQRYEQYF.

CDR3 protein: CASSHYAGGLGEFF. In DNA, the CDR3 is TGTGCCAGCAGCCACTATGCGGGGGGTCTAGGGGAGTTCTTC. The V and J genes are TRBV5-4 and TRBJ2-1; 8 positions agree with TRBD2. CDR1 SGHNT and CDR2 YYREEE come from the germline V gene (reference sequence). The CDR3 has 14 amino acids. V lost 4 bases, J lost 14 bases, and 14 bases stayed unmatched.

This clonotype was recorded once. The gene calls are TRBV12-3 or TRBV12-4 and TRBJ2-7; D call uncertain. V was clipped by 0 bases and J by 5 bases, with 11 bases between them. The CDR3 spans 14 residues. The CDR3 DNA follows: TGTGCCAGCAGTTTAGCCGGTAGTAGCCACGAGCAGTACTTC. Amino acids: CASSLAGSSHEQYF.

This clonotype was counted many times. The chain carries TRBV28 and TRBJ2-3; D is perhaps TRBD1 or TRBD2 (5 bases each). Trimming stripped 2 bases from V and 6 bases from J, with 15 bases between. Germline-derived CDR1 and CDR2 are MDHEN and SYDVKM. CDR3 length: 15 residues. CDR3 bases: TGTGCCAGCAGTTTAGGGACCCCGGGCGGGGATACGCAGTATTTT. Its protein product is CASSLGTPGGDTQYF. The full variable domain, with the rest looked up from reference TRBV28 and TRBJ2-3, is DVKVTQSSRYLVKRTGEKVFLECVQDMDHENMFWYRQDPGLGLRLIYFSYDVKMKEKGDIPEGYSVSREKKERFSLILESASTNQTSMYLCASSLGTPGGDTQYFGPGTRLTVL.

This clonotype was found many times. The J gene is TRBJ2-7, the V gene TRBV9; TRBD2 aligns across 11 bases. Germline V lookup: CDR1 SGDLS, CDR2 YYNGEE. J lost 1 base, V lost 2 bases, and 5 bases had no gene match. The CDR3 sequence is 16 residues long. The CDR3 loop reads CASSVSTSGASYEQYF. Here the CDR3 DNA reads TGTGCCAGCAGCGTCTCGACTAGCGGGGCTTCCTACGAGCAGTACTTC.

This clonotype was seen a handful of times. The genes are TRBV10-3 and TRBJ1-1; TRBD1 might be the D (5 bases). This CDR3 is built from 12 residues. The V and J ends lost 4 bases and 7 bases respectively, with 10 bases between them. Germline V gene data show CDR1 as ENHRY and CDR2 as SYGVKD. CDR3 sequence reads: CAISGEGVEAFF. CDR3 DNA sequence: TGTGCCATCAGTGGGGAAGGGGTTGAAGCTTTCTTT.

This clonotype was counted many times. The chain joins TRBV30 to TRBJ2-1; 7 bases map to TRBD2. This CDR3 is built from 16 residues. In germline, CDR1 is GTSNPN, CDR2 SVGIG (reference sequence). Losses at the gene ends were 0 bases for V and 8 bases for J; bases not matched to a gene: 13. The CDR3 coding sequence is TGTGCCTGGAGTGTAGGCGGCGGGAGTAGAGGGGATGAGCAGTTCTTC. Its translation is CAWSVGGGSRGDEQFF.

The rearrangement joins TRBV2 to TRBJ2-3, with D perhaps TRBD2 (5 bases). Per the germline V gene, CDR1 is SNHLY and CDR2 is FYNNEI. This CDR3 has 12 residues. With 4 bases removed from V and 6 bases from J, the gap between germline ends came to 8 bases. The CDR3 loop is CASSVRRDTQYF. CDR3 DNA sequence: TGTGCCAGCAGTGTAAGGAGGGATACGCAGTATTTT.

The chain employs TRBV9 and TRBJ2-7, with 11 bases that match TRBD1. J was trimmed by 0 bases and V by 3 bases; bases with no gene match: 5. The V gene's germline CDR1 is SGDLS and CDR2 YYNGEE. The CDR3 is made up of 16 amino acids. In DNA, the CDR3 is TGTGCCAGCAGCGACCCCGGGACAGGGGGCTCCTACGAGCAGTACTTC. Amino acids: CASSDPGTGGSYEQYF.

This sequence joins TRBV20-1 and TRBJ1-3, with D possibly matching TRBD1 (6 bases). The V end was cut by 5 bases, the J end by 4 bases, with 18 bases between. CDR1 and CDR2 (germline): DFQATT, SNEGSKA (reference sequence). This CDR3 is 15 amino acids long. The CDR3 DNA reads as TGCAGTGCTGGGGGGGGCCGGGGTATCGGAAACACCATATATTTT. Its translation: CSAGGGRGIGNTIYF.

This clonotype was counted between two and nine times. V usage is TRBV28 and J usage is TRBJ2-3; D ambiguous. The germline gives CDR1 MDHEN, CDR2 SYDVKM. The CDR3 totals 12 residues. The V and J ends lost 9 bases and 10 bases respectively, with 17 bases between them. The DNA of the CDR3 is TGTGCCAGTTTGGTATTGGTGGATTCGCAGTATTTT. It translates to CASLVLVDSQYF.

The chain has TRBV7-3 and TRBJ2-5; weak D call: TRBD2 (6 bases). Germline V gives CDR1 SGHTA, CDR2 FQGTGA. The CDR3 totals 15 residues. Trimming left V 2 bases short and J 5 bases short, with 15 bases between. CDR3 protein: CASSLGGNRWETQYF. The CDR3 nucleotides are TGTGCCAGCAGCTTAGGGGGGAACAGGTGGGAGACCCAGTACTTC.

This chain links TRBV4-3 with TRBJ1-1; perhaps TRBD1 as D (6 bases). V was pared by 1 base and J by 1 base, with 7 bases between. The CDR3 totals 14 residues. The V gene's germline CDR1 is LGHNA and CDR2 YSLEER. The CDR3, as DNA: TGCGCCAGCAGCCAAGGACAGGAGAACACTGAAGCTTTCTTT. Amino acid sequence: CASSQGQENTEAFF.

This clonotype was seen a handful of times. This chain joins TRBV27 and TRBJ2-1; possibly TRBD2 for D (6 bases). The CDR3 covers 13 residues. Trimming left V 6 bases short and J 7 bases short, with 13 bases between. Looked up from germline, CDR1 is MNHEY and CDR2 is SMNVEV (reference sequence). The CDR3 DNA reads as TGTGCCAGCAGACCGGGACTGAAGAATGAGCAGTTCTTC. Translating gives CASRPGLKNEQFF.

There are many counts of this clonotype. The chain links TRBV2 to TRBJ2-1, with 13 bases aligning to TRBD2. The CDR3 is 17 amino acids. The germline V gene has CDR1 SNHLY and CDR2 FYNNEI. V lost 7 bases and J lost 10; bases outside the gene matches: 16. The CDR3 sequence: CASTAAPGLAGTREQFF. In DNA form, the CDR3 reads TGTGCCAGCACTGCGGCCCCGGGACTAGCGGGAACTAGGGAGCAGTTCTTC.

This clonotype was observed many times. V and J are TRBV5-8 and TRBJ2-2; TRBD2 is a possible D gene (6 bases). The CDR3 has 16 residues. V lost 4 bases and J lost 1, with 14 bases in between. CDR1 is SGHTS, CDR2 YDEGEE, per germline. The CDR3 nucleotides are TGTGCCAGCAGCGTCCCGGGAGATCTGAACACCGGGGAGCTGTTTTTT. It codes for CASSVPGDLNTGELFF. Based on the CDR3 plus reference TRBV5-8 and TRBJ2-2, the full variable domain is EAGVTQSPTHLIKTRGQQATLRCSPISGHTSVYWYQQALGLGLQFLLWYDEGEERNRGNFPPRFSGRQFPNYSSELNVNALELEDSALYLCASSVPGDLNTGELFFGEGSRLTVL.